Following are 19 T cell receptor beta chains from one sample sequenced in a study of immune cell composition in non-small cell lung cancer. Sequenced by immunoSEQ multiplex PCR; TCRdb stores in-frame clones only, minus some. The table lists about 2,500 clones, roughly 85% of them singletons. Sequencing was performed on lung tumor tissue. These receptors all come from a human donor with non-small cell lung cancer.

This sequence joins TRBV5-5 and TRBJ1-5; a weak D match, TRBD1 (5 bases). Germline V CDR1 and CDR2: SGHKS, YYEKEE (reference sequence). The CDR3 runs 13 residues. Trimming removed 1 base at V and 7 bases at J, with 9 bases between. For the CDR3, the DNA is TGTGCCAGCAGCTTGAGTTGGGGCCAGCCCCAGCATTTT. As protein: CASSLSWGQPQHF.

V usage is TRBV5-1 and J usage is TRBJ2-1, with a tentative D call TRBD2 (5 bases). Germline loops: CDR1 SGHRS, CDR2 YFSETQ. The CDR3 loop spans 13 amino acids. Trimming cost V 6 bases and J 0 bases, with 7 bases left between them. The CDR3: CASTRGSYNEQFF. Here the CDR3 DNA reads TGCGCCAGCACTCGGGGCTCCTACAATGAGCAGTTCTTC.

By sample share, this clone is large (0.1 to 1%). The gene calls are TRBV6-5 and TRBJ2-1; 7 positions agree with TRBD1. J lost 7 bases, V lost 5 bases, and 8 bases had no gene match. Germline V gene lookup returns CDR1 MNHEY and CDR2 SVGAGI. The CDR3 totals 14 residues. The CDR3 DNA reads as TGTGCCAGCAGTCAGACAGGGCCCTGGAATGAGCAGTTCTTC. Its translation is CASSQTGPWNEQFF.

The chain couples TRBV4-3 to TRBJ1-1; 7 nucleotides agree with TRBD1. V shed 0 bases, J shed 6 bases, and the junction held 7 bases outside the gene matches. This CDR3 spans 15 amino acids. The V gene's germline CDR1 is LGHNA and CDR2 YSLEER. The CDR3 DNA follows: TGCGCCAGCAGCCAAGAGACAGGGCTCAGGGCTGAAGCTTTCTTT. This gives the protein CASSQETGLRAEAFF.

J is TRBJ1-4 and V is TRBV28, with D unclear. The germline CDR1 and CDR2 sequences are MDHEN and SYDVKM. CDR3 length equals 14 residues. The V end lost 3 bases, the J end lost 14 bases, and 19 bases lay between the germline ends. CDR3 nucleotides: TGTGCCAGCAGTTTTCAGCGTCCGGTGAGGTGGCTGTTTTTT. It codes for CASSFQRPVRWLFF.

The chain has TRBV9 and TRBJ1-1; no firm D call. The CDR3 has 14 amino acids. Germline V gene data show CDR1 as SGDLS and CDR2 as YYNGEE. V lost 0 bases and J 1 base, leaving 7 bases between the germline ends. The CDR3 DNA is TGTGCCAGCAGCGTAGGTGCTAAGAACACTGAAGCTTTCTTT. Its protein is CASSVGAKNTEAFF.

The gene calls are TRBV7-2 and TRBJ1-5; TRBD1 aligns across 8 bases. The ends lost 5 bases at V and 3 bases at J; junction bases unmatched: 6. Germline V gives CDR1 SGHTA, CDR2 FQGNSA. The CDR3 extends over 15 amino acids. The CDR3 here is CASSPDREDNQPQHF. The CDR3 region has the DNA TGTGCCAGCAGCCCGGACAGGGAAGACAATCAGCCCCAGCATTTT.

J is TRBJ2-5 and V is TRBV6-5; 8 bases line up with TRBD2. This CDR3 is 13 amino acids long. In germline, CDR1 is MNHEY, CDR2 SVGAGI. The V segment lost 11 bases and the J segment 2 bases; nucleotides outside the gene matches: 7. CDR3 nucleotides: TGTGCCTGTGCCGAGCGGGAGCAAGAGACCCAGTACTTC. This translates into CACAEREQETQYF.

Here the CDR3 reads CASSLAGDIQYF. Written as DNA, the CDR3 is TGTGCCAGCAGCTTGGCGGGGGACATTCAGTACTTC. The J gene is TRBJ2-4, the V gene TRBV5-5, with D maybe TRBD2 (6 bases). Trimming stripped 0 bases from V and 8 bases from J, with 6 bases between. Germline V gene data show CDR1 as SGHKS and CDR2 as YYEKEE (reference sequence). This CDR3 has 12 amino acids.

CDR3 sequence: CASSYEASGSYEQFF. CDR3 in DNA: TGTGCCAGCAGTTACGAGGCTAGCGGGAGTTATGAGCAGTTCTTC. The genes are TRBV6-5 and TRBJ2-1; 10 bases match TRBD2. With 2 bases clipped from V and 8 bases from J, the junction kept 6 bases outside the gene matches. CDR3 length: 15 residues. Germline CDR1 MNHEY, CDR2 SVGAGI.

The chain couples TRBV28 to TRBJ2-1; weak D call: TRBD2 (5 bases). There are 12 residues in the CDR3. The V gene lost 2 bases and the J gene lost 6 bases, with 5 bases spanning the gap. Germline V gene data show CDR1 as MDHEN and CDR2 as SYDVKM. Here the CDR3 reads CASSLGSNEQFF. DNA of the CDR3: TGTGCCAGCAGTTTAGGGAGCAATGAGCAGTTCTTC.

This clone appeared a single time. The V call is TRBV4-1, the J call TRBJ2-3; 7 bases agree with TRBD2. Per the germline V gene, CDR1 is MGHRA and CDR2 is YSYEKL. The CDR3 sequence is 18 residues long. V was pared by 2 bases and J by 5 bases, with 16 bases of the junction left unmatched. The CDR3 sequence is CASSQTLLIREGVDTQYF. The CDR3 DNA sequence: TGCGCCAGCAGCCAAACCCTCCTGATTAGGGAGGGAGTAGATACGCAGTATTTT.

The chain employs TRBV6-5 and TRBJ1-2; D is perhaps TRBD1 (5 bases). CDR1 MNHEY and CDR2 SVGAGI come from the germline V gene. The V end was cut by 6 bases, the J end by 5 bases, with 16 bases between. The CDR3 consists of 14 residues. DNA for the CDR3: TGTGCCAGCAGAGTTACGTACGGGGGGTATGGCTACACCTTC. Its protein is CASRVTYGGYGYTF.

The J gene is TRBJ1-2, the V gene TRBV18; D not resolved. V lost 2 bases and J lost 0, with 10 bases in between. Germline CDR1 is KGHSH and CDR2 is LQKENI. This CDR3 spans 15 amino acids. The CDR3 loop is CASSPETHPNYGYTF. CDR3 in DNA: TGTGCCAGCTCACCAGAGACTCATCCTAACTATGGCTACACCTTC.

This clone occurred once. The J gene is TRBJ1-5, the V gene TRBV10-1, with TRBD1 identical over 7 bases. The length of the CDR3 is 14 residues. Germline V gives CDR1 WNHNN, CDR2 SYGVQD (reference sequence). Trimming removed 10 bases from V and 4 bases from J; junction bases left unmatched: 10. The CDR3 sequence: CATIQGFRNQPQHF. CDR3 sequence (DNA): TGCGCCACCATACAGGGGTTCCGTAATCAGCCCCAGCATTTT.

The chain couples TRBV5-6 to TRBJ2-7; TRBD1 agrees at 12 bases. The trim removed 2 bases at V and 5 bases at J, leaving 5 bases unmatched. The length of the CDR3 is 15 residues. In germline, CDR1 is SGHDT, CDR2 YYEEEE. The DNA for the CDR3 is TGTGCCAGCAGCTTACCGGGACAGGGGGCCAACGAGCAGTACTTC. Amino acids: CASSLPGQGANEQYF.

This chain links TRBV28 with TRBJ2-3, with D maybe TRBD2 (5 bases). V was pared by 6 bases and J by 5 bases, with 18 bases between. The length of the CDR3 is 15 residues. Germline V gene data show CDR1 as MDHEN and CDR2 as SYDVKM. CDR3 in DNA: TGTGCCAGCAGCCCTAGGGTGGGCCGGGGAGATACGCAGTATTTT. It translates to CASSPRVGRGDTQYF.

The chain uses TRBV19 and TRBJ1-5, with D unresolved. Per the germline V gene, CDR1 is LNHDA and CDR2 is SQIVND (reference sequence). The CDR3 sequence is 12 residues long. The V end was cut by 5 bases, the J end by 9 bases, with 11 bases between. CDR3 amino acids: CASSVPPRPQHF. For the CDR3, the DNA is TGTGCCAGTAGTGTCCCCCCTCGGCCCCAGCATTTT.

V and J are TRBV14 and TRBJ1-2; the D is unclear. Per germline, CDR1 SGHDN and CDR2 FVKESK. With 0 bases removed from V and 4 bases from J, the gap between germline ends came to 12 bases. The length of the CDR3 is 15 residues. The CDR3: CASSQDRRSTYGYTF. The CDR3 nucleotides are TGTGCCAGCAGCCAAGATCGGCGGTCAACCTATGGCTACACCTTC.